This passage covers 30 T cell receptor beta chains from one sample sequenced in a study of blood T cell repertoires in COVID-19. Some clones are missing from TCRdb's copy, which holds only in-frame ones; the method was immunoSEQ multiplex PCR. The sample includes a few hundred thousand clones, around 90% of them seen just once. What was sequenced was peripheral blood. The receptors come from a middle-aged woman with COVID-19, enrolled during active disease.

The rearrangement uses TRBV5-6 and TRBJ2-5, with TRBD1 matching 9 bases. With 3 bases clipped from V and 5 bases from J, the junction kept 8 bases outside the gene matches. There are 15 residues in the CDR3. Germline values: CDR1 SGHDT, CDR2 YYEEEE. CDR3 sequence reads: CASSSNRGRWETQYF. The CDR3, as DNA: TGTGCCAGCAGCTCGAACAGGGGGCGCTGGGAGACCCAGTACTTC.

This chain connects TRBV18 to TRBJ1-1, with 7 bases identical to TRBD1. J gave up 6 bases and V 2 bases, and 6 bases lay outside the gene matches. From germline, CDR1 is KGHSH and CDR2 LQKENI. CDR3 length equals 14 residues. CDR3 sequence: CASSPDREFAEAFF. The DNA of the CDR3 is TGTGCCAGCTCACCAGACAGGGAATTTGCTGAAGCTTTCTTT.

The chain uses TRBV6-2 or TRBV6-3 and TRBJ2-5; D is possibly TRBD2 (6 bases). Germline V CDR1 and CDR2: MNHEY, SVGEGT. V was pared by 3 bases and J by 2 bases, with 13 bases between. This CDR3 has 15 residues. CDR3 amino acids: CASSYGLAFQETQYF. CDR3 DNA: TGTGCCAGCAGTTATGGTCTAGCGTTTCAAGAGACCCAGTACTTC.

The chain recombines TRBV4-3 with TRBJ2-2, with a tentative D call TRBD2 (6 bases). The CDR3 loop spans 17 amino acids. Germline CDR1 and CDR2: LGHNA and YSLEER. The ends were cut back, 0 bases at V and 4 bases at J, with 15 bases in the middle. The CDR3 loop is CASSQERRLGFTGELFF. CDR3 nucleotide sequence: TGCGCCAGCAGCCAAGAACGAAGACTAGGCTTCACCGGGGAGCTGTTTTTT.

CDR3 nucleotides: TGTGCCAGCAGTTTAGACAGGTACACTGAAGCTTTCTTT. Encoded protein: CASSLDRYTEAFF. This chain uses TRBV28 with TRBJ1-1; D is possibly TRBD1 (6 bases). Germline V gives CDR1 MDHEN, CDR2 SYDVKM. The CDR3 has 13 amino acids. Trimming removed 2 bases at V and 3 bases at J, with 7 bases between.

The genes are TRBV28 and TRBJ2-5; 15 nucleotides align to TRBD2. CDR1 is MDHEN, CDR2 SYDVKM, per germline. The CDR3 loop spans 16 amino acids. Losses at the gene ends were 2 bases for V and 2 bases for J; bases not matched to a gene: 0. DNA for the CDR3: TGTGCCAGCAGTTTAGGACTAGCGGGGGGGCAAGAGACCCAGTACTTC. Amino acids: CASSLGLAGGQETQYF.

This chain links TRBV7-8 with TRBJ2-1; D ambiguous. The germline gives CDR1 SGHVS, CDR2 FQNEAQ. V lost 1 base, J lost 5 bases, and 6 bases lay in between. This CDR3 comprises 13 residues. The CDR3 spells CASSLDRNNEQFF. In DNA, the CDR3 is TGTGCCAGCAGCTTAGACAGAAACAATGAGCAGTTCTTC.

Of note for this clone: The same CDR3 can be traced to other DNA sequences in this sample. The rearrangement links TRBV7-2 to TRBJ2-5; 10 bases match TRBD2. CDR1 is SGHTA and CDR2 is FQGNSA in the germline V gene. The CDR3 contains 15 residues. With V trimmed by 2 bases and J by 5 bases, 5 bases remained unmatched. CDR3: CASSLLAGVPETQYF. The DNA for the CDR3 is TGTGCCAGCAGCTTACTAGCGGGAGTTCCGGAGACCCAGTACTTC.

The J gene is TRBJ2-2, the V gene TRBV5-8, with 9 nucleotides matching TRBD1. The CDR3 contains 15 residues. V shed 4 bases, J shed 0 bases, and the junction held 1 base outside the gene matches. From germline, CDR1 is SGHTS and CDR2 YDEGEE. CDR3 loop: CASSRDRANTGELFF. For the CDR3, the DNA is TGTGCCAGCAGCCGGGACAGGGCGAACACCGGGGAGCTGTTTTTT. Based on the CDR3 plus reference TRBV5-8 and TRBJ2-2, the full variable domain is EAGVTQSPTHLIKTRGQQATLRCSPISGHTSVYWYQQALGLGLQFLLWYDEGEERNRGNFPPRFSGRQFPNYSSELNVNALELEDSALYLCASSRDRANTGELFFGEGSRLTVL.

This CDR3 is CAAPIPKETQETQYF. For the CDR3, the DNA is TGTGCCGCCCCAATTCCCAAGGAGACCCAAGAGACCCAGTACTTC. V usage is TRBV2 and J usage is TRBJ2-5; no clear D. Germline CDR1 and CDR2: SNHLY and FYNNEI. The ends were cut back, 11 bases at V and 1 base at J, with 20 bases in the middle. CDR3 length: 15 residues.

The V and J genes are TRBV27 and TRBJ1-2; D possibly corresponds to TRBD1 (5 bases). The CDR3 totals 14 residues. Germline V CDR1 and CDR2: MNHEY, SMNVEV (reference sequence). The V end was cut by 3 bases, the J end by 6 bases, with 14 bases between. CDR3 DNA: TGTGCCAGCAGTTTGTCCAGGGAGGAGGATGGCTACACCTTC. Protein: CASSLSREEDGYTF.

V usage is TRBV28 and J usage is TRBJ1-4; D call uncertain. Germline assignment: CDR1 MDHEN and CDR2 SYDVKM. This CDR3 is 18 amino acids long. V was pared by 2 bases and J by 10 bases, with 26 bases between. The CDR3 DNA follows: TGTGCCAGCAGTTTACAGGCAGCCCGAAACGTCCTAGCGGGAAAACTGTTTTTT. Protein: CASSLQAARNVLAGKLFF. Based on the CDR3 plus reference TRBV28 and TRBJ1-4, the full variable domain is DVKVTQSSRYLVKRTGEKVFLECVQDMDHENMFWYRQDPGLGLRLIYFSYDVKMKEKGDIPEGYSVSREKKERFSLILESASTNQTSMYLCASSLQAARNVLAGKLFFGSGTQLSVL.

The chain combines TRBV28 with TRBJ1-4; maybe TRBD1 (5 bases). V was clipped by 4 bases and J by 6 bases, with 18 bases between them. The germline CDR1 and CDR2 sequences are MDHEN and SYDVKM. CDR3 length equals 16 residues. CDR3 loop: CASSSASGIWDEKLFF. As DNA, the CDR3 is TGTGCCAGCAGTTCCGCGTCAGGGATTTGGGATGAAAAACTGTTTTTT.

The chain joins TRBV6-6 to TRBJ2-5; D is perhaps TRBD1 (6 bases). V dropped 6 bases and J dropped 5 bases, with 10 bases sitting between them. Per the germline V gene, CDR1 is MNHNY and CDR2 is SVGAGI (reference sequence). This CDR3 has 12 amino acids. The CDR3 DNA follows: TGTGCCAGCAGGGGGGCCGGGGAGACCCAGTACTTC. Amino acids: CASRGAGETQYF.

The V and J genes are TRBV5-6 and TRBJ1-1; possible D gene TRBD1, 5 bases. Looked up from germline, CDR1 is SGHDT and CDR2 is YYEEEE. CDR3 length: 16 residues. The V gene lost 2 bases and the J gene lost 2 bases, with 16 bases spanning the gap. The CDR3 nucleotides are TGTGCCAGCAGCTTAATCCAGGGCCCCTTAAACACTGAAGCTTTCTTT. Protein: CASSLIQGPLNTEAFF.

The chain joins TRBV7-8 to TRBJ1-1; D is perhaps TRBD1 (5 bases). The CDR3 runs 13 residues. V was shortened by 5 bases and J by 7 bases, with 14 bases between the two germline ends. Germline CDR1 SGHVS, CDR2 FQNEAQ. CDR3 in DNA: TGTGCCAGCAGCCACGGTGGGGGGGTTGAAGCTTTCTTT. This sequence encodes CASSHGGGVEAFF.

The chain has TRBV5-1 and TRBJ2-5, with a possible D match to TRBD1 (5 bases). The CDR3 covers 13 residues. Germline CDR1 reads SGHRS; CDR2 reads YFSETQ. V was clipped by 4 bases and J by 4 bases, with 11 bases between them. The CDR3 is CASSIRQSETQYF. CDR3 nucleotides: TGCGCCAGCAGCATCCGACAGTCAGAGACCCAGTACTTC. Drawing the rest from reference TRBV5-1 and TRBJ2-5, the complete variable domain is KAGVTQTPRYLIKTRGQQVTLSCSPISGHRSVSWYQQTPGQGLQFLFEYFSETQRNKGNFPGRFSGRQFSNSRSEMNVSTLELGDSALYLCASSIRQSETQYFGPGTRLLVL.

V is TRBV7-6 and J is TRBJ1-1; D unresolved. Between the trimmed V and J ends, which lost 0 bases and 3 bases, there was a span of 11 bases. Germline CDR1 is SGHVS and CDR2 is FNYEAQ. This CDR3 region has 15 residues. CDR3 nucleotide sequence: TGTGCCAGCAGCTTAGCGCGGGATCCGCACACTGAAGCTTTCTTT. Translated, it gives CASSLARDPHTEAFF.

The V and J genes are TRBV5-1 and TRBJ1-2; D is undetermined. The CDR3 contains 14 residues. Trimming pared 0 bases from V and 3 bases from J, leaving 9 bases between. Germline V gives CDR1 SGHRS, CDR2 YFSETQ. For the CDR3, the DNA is TGCGCCAGCAGCTTGGATGACGGAGACTATGGCTACACCTTC. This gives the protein CASSLDDGDYGYTF.

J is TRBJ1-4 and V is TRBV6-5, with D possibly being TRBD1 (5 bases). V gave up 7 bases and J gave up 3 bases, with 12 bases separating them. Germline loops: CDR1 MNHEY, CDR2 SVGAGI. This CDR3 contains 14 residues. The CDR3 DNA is TGTGCCAGCAACCAAAGGGGTCCTAATGAAAAACTGTTTTTT. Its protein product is CASNQRGPNEKLFF.

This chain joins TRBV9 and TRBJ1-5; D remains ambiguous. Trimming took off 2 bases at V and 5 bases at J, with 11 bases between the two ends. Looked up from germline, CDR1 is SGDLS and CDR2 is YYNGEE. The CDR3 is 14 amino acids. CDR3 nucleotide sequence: TGTGCCAGCAGCGTTAGTGGCGGGGATCAGCCCCAGCATTTT. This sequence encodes CASSVSGGDQPQHF.

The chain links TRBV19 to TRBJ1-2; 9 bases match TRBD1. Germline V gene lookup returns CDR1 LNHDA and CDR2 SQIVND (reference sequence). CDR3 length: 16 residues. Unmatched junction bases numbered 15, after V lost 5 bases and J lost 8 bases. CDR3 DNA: TGTGCCAGTAGTTTATTAGCCCCGGGACAGGGAAGCGGCTACACCTTC. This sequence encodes CASSLLAPGQGSGYTF.

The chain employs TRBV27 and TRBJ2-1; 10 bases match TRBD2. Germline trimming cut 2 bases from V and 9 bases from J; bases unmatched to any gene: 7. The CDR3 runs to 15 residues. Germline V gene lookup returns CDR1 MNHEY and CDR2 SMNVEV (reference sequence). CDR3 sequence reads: CASSLKAGGPGEQFF. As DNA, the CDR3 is TGTGCCAGCAGTTTAAAAGCGGGAGGGCCTGGTGAGCAGTTCTTC.

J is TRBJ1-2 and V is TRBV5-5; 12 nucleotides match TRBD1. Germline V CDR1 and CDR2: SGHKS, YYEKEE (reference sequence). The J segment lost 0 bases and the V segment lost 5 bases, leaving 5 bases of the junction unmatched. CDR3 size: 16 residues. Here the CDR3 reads CASRRGTGGANYGYTF. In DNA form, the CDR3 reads TGTGCCAGCAGGCGTGGGACAGGGGGCGCTAACTATGGCTACACCTTC.

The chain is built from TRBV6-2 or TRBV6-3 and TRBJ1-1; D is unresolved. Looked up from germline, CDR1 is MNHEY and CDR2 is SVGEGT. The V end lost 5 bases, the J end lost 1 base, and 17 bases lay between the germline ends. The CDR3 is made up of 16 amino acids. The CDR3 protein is CASSLTPLTQNTEAFF. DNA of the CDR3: TGTGCCAGCAGTCTCACGCCCCTTACTCAGAACACTGAAGCTTTCTTT.

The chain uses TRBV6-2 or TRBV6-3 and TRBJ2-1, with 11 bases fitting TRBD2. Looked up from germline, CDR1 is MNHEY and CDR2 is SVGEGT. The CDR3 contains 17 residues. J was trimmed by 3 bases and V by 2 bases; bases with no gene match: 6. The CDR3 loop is CASSYPPSGRSYNEQFF. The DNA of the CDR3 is TGTGCCAGCAGTTACCCGCCTAGCGGGAGGAGCTACAATGAGCAGTTCTTC.

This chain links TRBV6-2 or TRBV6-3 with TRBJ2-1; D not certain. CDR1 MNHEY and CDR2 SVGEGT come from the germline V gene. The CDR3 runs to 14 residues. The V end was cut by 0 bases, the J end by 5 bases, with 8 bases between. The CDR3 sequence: CASSYSKLNNEQFF. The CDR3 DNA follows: TGTGCCAGCAGTTACTCGAAACTAAACAATGAGCAGTTCTTC.

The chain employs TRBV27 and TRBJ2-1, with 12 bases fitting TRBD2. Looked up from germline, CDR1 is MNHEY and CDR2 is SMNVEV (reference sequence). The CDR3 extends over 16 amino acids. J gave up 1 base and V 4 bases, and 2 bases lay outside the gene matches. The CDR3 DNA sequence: TGTGCCAGCAGTTCGGGACTAGCGGGTTCCTACAATGAGCAGTTCTTC. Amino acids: CASSSGLAGSYNEQFF.

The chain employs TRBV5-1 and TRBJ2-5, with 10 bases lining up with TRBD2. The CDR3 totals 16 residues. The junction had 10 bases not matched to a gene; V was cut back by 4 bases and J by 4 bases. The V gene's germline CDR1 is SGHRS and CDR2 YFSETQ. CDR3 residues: CASSPWGRLAGETQYF. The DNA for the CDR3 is TGCGCCAGCAGCCCGTGGGGGAGACTAGCGGGAGAGACCCAGTACTTC.

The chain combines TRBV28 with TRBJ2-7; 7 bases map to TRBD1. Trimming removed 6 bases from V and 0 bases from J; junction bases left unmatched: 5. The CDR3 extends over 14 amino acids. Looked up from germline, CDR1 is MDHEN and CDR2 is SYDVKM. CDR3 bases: TGTGCCAGCAGGAGGACAGGTTCCTCCTACGAGCAGTACTTC. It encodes CASRRTGSSYEQYF.